Listed below are T cell receptor beta chains from one sample, sequenced in a study of human T cells and chemical hapten exposure. TCRdb recomputed calls from the RACE reads with MiXCR, one row per CDR3 protein. The sample has around 99,000 distinct CDR3 sequences, about 10% seen once; the top ten hold roughly 2%. This material consisted of whole blood, taken in connection with sensitization to the hapten diphenylcyclopropenone (DPC). These receptors were obtained from a man aged 35-49 years with alopecia areata. Some clones in this sample may be carry-over from other donors' samples. The CDR3 runs from the conserved cysteine through the conserved F or W. The D gene is left open where the match is weak. Only part of the rows carry a size: once, few, many, or a class if the clone is expanded.

NA,TRBJ1-1,NA,TRBV28,TGTGCCAGCGTGGATCAGAACACTGAAGCTTTCTTT,CASVDQNTEAFF
few,TRBJ2-3,TRBD2,TRBV7-9,TGTGCCAGCAGCCCCGCGTTGGGAGCGGGAGGGATGGATACGCAGTATTTT,CASSPALGAGGMDTQYF
NA,TRBJ1-1,NA,TRBV7-9,TGTGCCAGCAAATTTGCAGGCACTGAAGCTTTCTTT,CASKFAGTEAFF
few,TRBJ1-1,NA,TRBV30,TGTGCCTGGAGTGATTGGCAGGGGAATACTGAAGCTTTCTTT,CAWSDWQGNTEAFF
many,TRBJ1-5,NA,TRBV24-1,TGTGCCACCAGTGATACGGCGAGCAATCAGCCCCAGCATTTT,CATSDTASNQPQHF
few,TRBJ2-2,NA,TRBV19,TGTGCCAGTAGTCCCAGCGCCGGAATTATCGGCGGGGAGCTGTTTTTT,CASSPSAGIIGGELFF
NA,TRBJ2-5,NA,TRBV19,TGTGCCAGTAGTATAGGAATGGCTAGCCAAGAGACCCAGTACTTC,CASSIGMASQETQYF
few,TRBJ1-6,NA,TRBV5-1,TGCGCCAGCACCGCGGGGTATAATTCACCCCTCCACTTT,CASTAGYNSPLHF
NA,TRBJ1-2,NA,TRBV6-6,TGTGCCAGCAGCCGGAGGGATGGCTACACCTTC,CASSRRDGYTF
many,TRBJ1-4,NA,TRBV29-1,TGCAGCGTTGAAGATCCCAAAGCAACTAATGAAAAACTGTTTTTT,CSVEDPKATNEKLFF
NA,TRBJ2-7,NA,TRBV7-6,TGTGCCAGCAGCCCTGACTACACCTACGAGCAGTACTTC,CASSPDYTYEQYF
many,TRBJ1-5,NA,TRBV30,TGTGCCTGTTCCGGGACGGAGAATCAGCCCCAGCATTTT,CACSGTENQPQHF
NA,TRBJ2-3,NA,TRBV2,TGTGCCAGCACCATAGGGCTAGCTACAGATACGCAGTATTTT,CASTIGLATDTQYF
few,TRBJ2-1,NA,TRBV21-1,TGTGCCAGCAGCAAAGACACGGGAGGGCCTAATAATGAGCAGTTCTTC,CASSKDTGGPNNEQFF
NA,TRBJ1-1,NA,TRBV5-1,TGCGCCAGCAGCTCCACGGGGAGTGGCACTGAAGCTTTCTTT,CASSSTGSGTEAFF
many,TRBJ1-4,TRBD1,TRBV3-1,TGTGCCAGCAGCCAAGTACGCGGGACAGGGTCTAATGAAAAACTGTTTTTT,CASSQVRGTGSNEKLFF
NA,TRBJ2-7,TRBD2,TRBV6-2/TRBV6-3,TGTGCCAGCAGGGGACTGACTAGCGGATACTACGAGCAGTACTTC,CASRGLTSGYYEQYF
many,TRBJ2-3,TRBD2,TRBV7-3,TGTGCCAGCAGCTTATTCGGCGGGAGGCCCGACACAGATACGCAGTATTTT,CASSLFGGRPDTDTQYF
NA,TRBJ2-1,NA,TRBV27,TGTGCCAGCAGTTTTAGCCTCCTAGATGAGCAGTTCTTC,CASSFSLLDEQFF
NA,TRBJ1-1,NA,TRBV11-1,TGTGCCAGCAGCCGCATTTTTTCGGAGGCGGCTTTCTTT,CASSRIFSEAAFF
few,TRBJ2-5,NA,TRBV5-6,TGTGCCAGCAGCTTGGTTTTCGAACTTGGCGACCAAGAGACCCAGTACTTC,CASSLVFELGDQETQYF
NA,TRBJ2-1,NA,TRBV24-1,TGTGCCACCAGTGATTTGGACGGTGCCGAGCAGTTCTTC,CATSDLDGAEQFF
NA,TRBJ2-5,TRBD2,TRBV24-1,TGTGCCACCAGTCGAGCGGGAGCCCTCGAGACCCAGTACTTC,CATSRAGALETQYF
many,TRBJ2-1,TRBD1,TRBV18,TGTGCCAGCTCACCACTTCGGACAGGGGCGGGCAATGAGCAGTTCTTC,CASSPLRTGAGNEQFF
NA,TRBJ2-1,TRBD1,TRBV6-2/TRBV6-3,TGTGCCAGCAGTCCTAAAGGGACAGGGGGCGGATATGAGCAGTTCTTC,CASSPKGTGGGYEQFF
many,TRBJ2-6,TRBD1,TRBV28,TGTGCCAGCAGTTCGACAGGGTCCGGGGCCAACGTCCTGACTTTC,CASSSTGSGANVLTF
many,TRBJ1-4,NA,TRBV6-2/TRBV6-3,TGTGCCAGCAACGACCCCCAGCCTAATGAAAAACTGTTTTTT,CASNDPQPNEKLFF
NA,TRBJ2-1,TRBD2,TRBV5-1,TGCGCCAGCAGCTTGGGAGCGGGAGTAAGCAATGAGCAGTTCTTC,CASSLGAGVSNEQFF
few,TRBJ1-1,NA,TRBV12-3/TRBV12-4,TGTGCCAGCAGTTTAGGGGGGGGGCGAAACACTGAAGCTTTCTTT,CASSLGGGRNTEAFF
few,TRBJ2-4,NA,TRBV4-2,TGTGCCAGCAGCCCTACACAGAACATTCAGTACTTC,CASSPTQNIQYF
many,TRBJ1-5,NA,TRBV6-5,TGTGCCAGCAGCTTTTCGGGGGTTAGCAATCAGCCCCAGCATTTT,CASSFSGVSNQPQHF
NA,TRBJ1-6,NA,TRBV10-3,TGTGCCATCAGTTCCGATACGGCGAGTTCACCCCTCCACTTT,CAISSDTASSPLHF